A selection of T cell receptor beta chains follows, all from one sample in a study of blood T cell repertoires in COVID-19. TCRdb keeps only in-frame clones here, not all; method: immunoSEQ multiplex PCR. The sample holds over 150,000 clones; around 82% are singletons and the top ten take around 20%. Sequences were obtained from peripheral blood. These receptors were obtained from a woman in her 70s who had recovered from COVID-19. Both conserved end residues are part of each CDR3. The order of the fields is V gene, D gene, clone size, J gene, CDR3 DNA, CDR3 protein. D genes are given only for firm matches. Clone size, where shown, is once, few, many, or a class for clones that have expanded.

v_call: TRBV15; d_call: TRBD1; clone_size: NA; j_call: TRBJ1-1; cdr3_nt: TGTGCCACCAGCCTGGACAGGGAACTAGTTGAAGCTTTCTTT; cdr3_aa: CATSLDRELVEAFF
v_call: TRBV5-4; d_call: NA; clone_size: NA; j_call: TRBJ2-1; cdr3_nt: TGTGCCAGCAGCTTGGGAGGTAATGAGCAGTTCTTC; cdr3_aa: CASSLGGNEQFF
v_call: TRBV6-5; d_call: TRBD1; clone_size: NA; j_call: TRBJ1-4; cdr3_nt: TGTGCCAGCAGTATCCAACAGGGGGCGGAAAAACTGTTTTTT; cdr3_aa: CASSIQQGAEKLFF
v_call: TRBV18; d_call: NA; clone_size: NA; j_call: TRBJ1-5; cdr3_nt: TGTGCCAGCTCACCGCCGGGGGGCAGAAATAGCAATCAGCCCCAGCATTTT; cdr3_aa: CASSPPGGRNSNQPQHF
v_call: TRBV2; d_call: NA; clone_size: few; j_call: TRBJ1-1; cdr3_nt: TGTGCCAGCAGTGAAATGGGTAGCGGCACTGAAGCTTTCTTT; cdr3_aa: CASSEMGSGTEAFF
v_call: TRBV14; d_call: NA; clone_size: NA; j_call: TRBJ2-1; cdr3_nt: TGTGCCAGCAGCCATGCGGATGAGCAGTTCTTC; cdr3_aa: CASSHADEQFF
v_call: TRBV9; d_call: NA; clone_size: NA; j_call: TRBJ2-2; cdr3_nt: TGTGCCAGCAGCCCGAGGGCGGACACCGGGGAGCTGTTTTTT; cdr3_aa: CASSPRADTGELFF
v_call: TRBV6-2/TRBV6-3; d_call: TRBD1; clone_size: NA; j_call: TRBJ1-4; cdr3_nt: TGTGCCAGCAGTTACTCGGGACAGCTCAATGAAAAACTGTTTTTT; cdr3_aa: CASSYSGQLNEKLFF
v_call: TRBV18; d_call: NA; clone_size: NA; j_call: TRBJ1-1; cdr3_nt: TGTGCCAGCTCTACAGGGAACACTGAAGCTTTCTTT; cdr3_aa: CASSTGNTEAFF
v_call: TRBV19; d_call: TRBD1; clone_size: NA; j_call: TRBJ1-2; cdr3_nt: TGTGCCACCAGGACAGGGCCCTTGGTTGGCTATGGCTACACCTTC; cdr3_aa: CATRTGPLVGYGYTF
v_call: TRBV6-5; d_call: TRBD1; clone_size: NA; j_call: TRBJ2-3; cdr3_nt: TGTGCCAGCAGATCCGGACAGGGCACAGATACGCAGTATTTT; cdr3_aa: CASRSGQGTDTQYF
v_call: TRBV18; d_call: NA; clone_size: once; j_call: TRBJ2-5; cdr3_nt: TGTGCCAGCTCACCACCCGCGACAGCTGGGGAGACCCAGTACTTC; cdr3_aa: CASSPPATAGETQYF
v_call: TRBV11-1; d_call: NA; clone_size: once; j_call: TRBJ1-1; cdr3_nt: TGTGCCAGCAGCCCAGGACAACCTGAAGCTTTCTTT; cdr3_aa: CASSPGQPEAFF
v_call: TRBV7-2; d_call: NA; clone_size: NA; j_call: TRBJ2-3; cdr3_nt: TGTGCCAGCAGCTTAGGGCTGAACACAGATACGCAGTATTTT; cdr3_aa: CASSLGLNTDTQYF
v_call: TRBV7-8; d_call: TRBD1; clone_size: NA; j_call: TRBJ2-5; cdr3_nt: TGTGCCAGCAGCCGGGACAGATCGGGGACCCAGTACTTC; cdr3_aa: CASSRDRSGTQYF
v_call: TRBV5-1; d_call: NA; clone_size: NA; j_call: TRBJ1-2; cdr3_nt: TGCACCAGCAGCACCCCAGACAGCTATGGCTACACCTTC; cdr3_aa: CTSSTPDSYGYTF
v_call: TRBV5-4; d_call: TRBD1; clone_size: NA; j_call: TRBJ2-7; cdr3_nt: TGTGCCAGCAGCTTGGGAGGGACAGGGGGAACCTACGAGCAGTACTTC; cdr3_aa: CASSLGGTGGTYEQYF
v_call: TRBV12-3/TRBV12-4; d_call: NA; clone_size: NA; j_call: TRBJ2-2; cdr3_nt: TGTGCCGGTAGGACACACAACACCGGGGAGCTGTTTTTT; cdr3_aa: CAGRTHNTGELFF
v_call: TRBV4-3; d_call: TRBD2; clone_size: NA; j_call: TRBJ2-7; cdr3_nt: TGCGCCAGCAGCCAAGAACTAGCGGGTGGTCGCTACGAGCAGTACTTC; cdr3_aa: CASSQELAGGRYEQYF
v_call: TRBV2; d_call: TRBD2; clone_size: NA; j_call: TRBJ2-7; cdr3_nt: TGTGCCAGCAGTGAAGCGGGGGGGAGCGCCTACGAGCAGTACTTC; cdr3_aa: CASSEAGGSAYEQYF
v_call: TRBV6-5; d_call: NA; clone_size: NA; j_call: TRBJ1-1; cdr3_nt: TGTGCCAGCAGTTACCACCCGGGGGGGGGCACTGAAGCTTTCTTT; cdr3_aa: CASSYHPGGGTEAFF
v_call: TRBV18; d_call: NA; clone_size: NA; j_call: TRBJ1-1; cdr3_nt: TGTGCCAGCCGGGGGGCCACCATGAACACTGAAGCTTTCTTT; cdr3_aa: CASRGATMNTEAFF
v_call: TRBV7-5; d_call: NA; clone_size: NA; j_call: TRBJ1-5; cdr3_nt: TGTGTCAGAAGCTTAGAGCGGGGGCCCAGTCAGCCCCAGCATTTT; cdr3_aa: CVRSLERGPSQPQHF
v_call: TRBV28; d_call: NA; clone_size: NA; j_call: TRBJ2-3; cdr3_nt: TGTGCCAGCAGCCTAACAGGGACCACAGATACGCAGTATTTT; cdr3_aa: CASSLTGTTDTQYF
v_call: TRBV5-1; d_call: NA; clone_size: NA; j_call: TRBJ2-7; cdr3_nt: TGCGCCAGCAGACCGGACTCGGCCTCCTACGAGCAGTACTTC; cdr3_aa: CASRPDSASYEQYF
v_call: TRBV9; d_call: TRBD2; clone_size: NA; j_call: TRBJ2-1; cdr3_nt: TGTGCCAGCAGCGTTAGGGCTAGCGGCAGGAATGAGCAGTTCTTC; cdr3_aa: CASSVRASGRNEQFF
v_call: TRBV5-1; d_call: NA; clone_size: NA; j_call: TRBJ2-1; cdr3_nt: TGCGCCAGCAGCTTGGCACCCCGGGGTGAGCAGTTCTTC; cdr3_aa: CASSLAPRGEQFF
v_call: TRBV4-3; d_call: TRBD1; clone_size: NA; j_call: TRBJ1-4; cdr3_nt: TGCGCCAGCAGCCCGGGGGACAGGGAGGGTGAAAAACTGTTTTTT; cdr3_aa: CASSPGDREGEKLFF
v_call: TRBV9; d_call: TRBD1; clone_size: NA; j_call: TRBJ1-2; cdr3_nt: TGTGCCAGCAGCGCGGGGACAGGGCACGGCTACACCTTC; cdr3_aa: CASSAGTGHGYTF
v_call: TRBV2; d_call: NA; clone_size: once; j_call: TRBJ1-2; cdr3_nt: TGTGCCAGCAGTGGGCAGGGGTATGGCTACACCTTC; cdr3_aa: CASSGQGYGYTF
v_call: TRBV7-9; d_call: TRBD2; clone_size: NA; j_call: TRBJ2-1; cdr3_nt: TGTGCCAGCAGCTTAGACGGGAGGGGGGAGCAGTTCTTC; cdr3_aa: CASSLDGRGEQFF
v_call: TRBV19; d_call: NA; clone_size: few; j_call: TRBJ1-4; cdr3_nt: TGTGCCAGTCTGTCCCGGGAAGTGGAAAAACTGTTTTTT; cdr3_aa: CASLSREVEKLFF
v_call: TRBV5-1; d_call: NA; clone_size: few; j_call: TRBJ1-4; cdr3_nt: TGCGCCAGCAGCTTGGATTCCGGACTTAATGAAAAACTGTTTTTT; cdr3_aa: CASSLDSGLNEKLFF
v_call: TRBV2; d_call: TRBD1; clone_size: NA; j_call: TRBJ1-5; cdr3_nt: TGTGCCAGCAGTGAAGCTGGGCAGGGGGGTAATCAGCCCCAGCATTTT; cdr3_aa: CASSEAGQGGNQPQHF
v_call: TRBV9; d_call: NA; clone_size: NA; j_call: TRBJ2-7; cdr3_nt: TGTGCCAGCAGCGTAGGGCCCACCTACGAGCAGTACTTC; cdr3_aa: CASSVGPTYEQYF
v_call: TRBV2; d_call: NA; clone_size: few; j_call: TRBJ2-7; cdr3_nt: TGTGCCAGCATCGCCGTTAATCTCCCCGGACGGGGATACGAGCAGTACTTC; cdr3_aa: CASIAVNLPGRGYEQYF
v_call: TRBV18; d_call: NA; clone_size: NA; j_call: TRBJ1-1; cdr3_nt: TGTGCCAGCTCACCCCTCAGGGTTAGGGGGACTGAAGCTTTCTTT; cdr3_aa: CASSPLRVRGTEAFF
v_call: TRBV19; d_call: NA; clone_size: NA; j_call: TRBJ1-6; cdr3_nt: TGTGCCAGTCGTACCAGCTCCTATAATTCACCCCTCCACTTT; cdr3_aa: CASRTSSYNSPLHF
v_call: TRBV5-1; d_call: NA; clone_size: once; j_call: TRBJ2-2; cdr3_nt: TGCGCCAGCAGCCTTTTGGGGGGAAACACCGGGGAGCTGTTTTTT; cdr3_aa: CASSLLGGNTGELFF
v_call: TRBV29-1; d_call: NA; clone_size: NA; j_call: TRBJ2-3; cdr3_nt: TGCAGCGTTGGAGGGGGGGGAGGAGATACGCAGTATTTT; cdr3_aa: CSVGGGGGDTQYF
v_call: TRBV19; d_call: TRBD1; clone_size: many; j_call: TRBJ1-2; cdr3_nt: TGTGCCAGTAGTCCGGACAGGGGACAATATGGCTACACCTTC; cdr3_aa: CASSPDRGQYGYTF
v_call: TRBV7-2; d_call: TRBD2; clone_size: NA; j_call: TRBJ2-5; cdr3_nt: TGTGCCAGCAGCTTAAACAGCGGGAGGGAAGAGACCCAGTACTTC; cdr3_aa: CASSLNSGREETQYF
v_call: TRBV28; d_call: TRBD1; clone_size: NA; j_call: TRBJ1-5; cdr3_nt: TGTGCCAGCAGCCCCCTCGGGACAGGGGCGAGGGGGGCCCAGCATTTT; cdr3_aa: CASSPLGTGARGAQHF
v_call: TRBV5-4; d_call: TRBD1; clone_size: NA; j_call: TRBJ2-5; cdr3_nt: TGTGCCAGCAGCTGGGACAGGGAAGAGACCCAGTACTTC; cdr3_aa: CASSWDREETQYF